Each of the 4 T cell receptor beta chains below was sequenced from the same sample in a study of radiotherapy plus CTLA-4 blockade in lung cancer. Generated by immunoSEQ multiplex PCR, the TCRdb table keeps only in-frame clones and is missing some. Among roughly 130,000 clones, just under 90% were seen once, and the ten largest hold approximately 7.2%. The specimen comprised peripheral blood, sampled from a patient treated with radiotherapy plus ipilimumab. These receptors were obtained from a human donor with non-small cell lung cancer that progressed on radiotherapy plus ipilimumab.

The J gene is TRBJ2-3, the V gene TRBV6-1; 9 bases line up with TRBD2. The J segment lost 0 bases and the V segment lost 0 bases, leaving 10 bases of the junction unmatched. This CDR3 contains 19 residues. Germline V gene data show CDR1 as MNHNS and CDR2 as SASEGT. CDR3 nucleotide sequence: TGTGCCAGCAGTGAAGCTCGTCTAGCGGGATCGGCTAGCACAGATACGCAGTATTTT. Its protein is CASSEARLAGSASTDTQYF.

Points on this clone: Other DNA sequences in the same sample also yield this CDR3. V gene TRBV5-1 combines with J gene TRBJ2-3, with D perhaps TRBD1 (5 bases). The CDR3 contains 14 residues. The germline V gene encodes CDR1 SGHRS and CDR2 YFSETQ. Trimming pared 1 base from V and 0 bases from J, leaving 6 bases between. The CDR3 region is CASSLKGSTDTQYF. The CDR3, as DNA: TGCGCCAGCAGCTTGAAGGGGAGCACAGATACGCAGTATTTT.

The chain joins TRBV10-2 to TRBJ2-7, with D possibly TRBD1 on 6 matching bases. CDR1 and CDR2 (germline): WSHSY, SAAADI. The CDR3 consists of 15 residues. V lost 0 bases, J lost 3 bases, and 12 bases lay in between. The CDR3 loop is CASSESGGADYEQYF. The CDR3 nucleotides are TGCGCCAGCAGTGAGTCAGGGGGAGCAGACTACGAGCAGTACTTC.

V and J are TRBV6-6 and TRBJ2-7; tentatively, D is TRBD2 (5 bases). CDR3 size: 15 residues. V was trimmed by 5 bases and J by 4 bases, leaving 18 bases between them. CDR1 is MNHNY and CDR2 is SVGAGI in the germline V gene (reference sequence). The CDR3 loop reads CASSTPSVGGYEQYF. The CDR3, as DNA: TGTGCCAGCAGTACCCCAAGCGTTGGCGGGTACGAGCAGTACTTC.